The 23 T cell receptor beta chains presented below share a single source sample, sequenced in a study of blood T cell repertoires in COVID-19. Clones were sequenced by immunoSEQ multiplex PCR, and TCRdb holds only the in-frame ones, with some missing. This table has some 300,000 clones, more than 75% appearing once. The material sequenced was peripheral blood. The receptors stem from a man in his 70s with acute or convalescent COVID-19.

This chain joins TRBV19 and TRBJ1-1; tentatively, D is TRBD1 (5 bases). The V end was cut by 7 bases, the J end by 0 bases, with 9 bases between. The V gene's germline CDR1 is LNHDA and CDR2 SQIVND (reference sequence). The CDR3 runs 13 residues. DNA for the CDR3: TGTGCCAGTACTGGGGGGGTGAACACTGAAGCTTTCTTT. Protein product: CASTGGVNTEAFF.

This chain connects TRBV4-1 to TRBJ2-6, with TRBD1 as a possible D gene (5 bases). The CDR3 extends over 15 amino acids. Trimming pared 5 bases from V and 0 bases from J, leaving 8 bases between. Germline values: CDR1 MGHRA, CDR2 YSYEKL. The CDR3 region has the DNA TGCGCCAGCAGCGCAGGGCTCTCTGGGGCCAACGTCCTGACTTTC. Translated: CASSAGLSGANVLTF.

About this clone: Other DNA sequences in the same sample also yield this CDR3. This chain uses TRBV28 with TRBJ1-5, with TRBD1 matching 8 bases. CDR1 is MDHEN and CDR2 is SYDVKM in the germline V gene. V was pared by 5 bases and J by 7 bases, with 7 bases of the junction left unmatched. The CDR3 contains 14 residues. In nucleotides, the CDR3 is TGTGCCAGCAGTCCCGGGACAGGATACCAGCCCCAGCATTTT. This codes for CASSPGTGYQPQHF.

The rearrangement joins TRBV27 to TRBJ2-3, with 11 bases matching TRBD2. Germline V gene lookup returns CDR1 MNHEY and CDR2 SMNVEV (reference sequence). This CDR3 is 16 amino acids long. Trimming removed 4 bases from V and 3 bases from J; junction bases left unmatched: 6. The CDR3 protein is CASSSRLAGPTDTQYF. CDR3 coding DNA: TGTGCCAGCAGTTCCAGACTAGCGGGGCCGACAGATACGCAGTATTTT.

This sequence joins TRBV6-6 and TRBJ2-2; unclear D gene. From germline, CDR1 is MNHNY and CDR2 SVGAGI (reference sequence). V was trimmed by 2 bases and J by 1 base, leaving 8 bases between them. This CDR3 has 15 amino acids. The CDR3 here is CASSYHRQNTGELFF. CDR3 nucleotides: TGTGCCAGCAGTTACCACCGACAGAACACCGGGGAGCTGTTTTTT.

The gene calls are TRBV2 and TRBJ2-7; possible D gene TRBD1, 5 bases. The V end lost 0 bases, the J end lost 4 bases, and 10 bases lay between the germline ends. There are 14 residues in the CDR3. Germline CDR1 reads SNHLY; CDR2 reads FYNNEI. The CDR3 sequence: CASSEAGLRYEQYF. The CDR3, as DNA: TGTGCCAGCAGTGAAGCGGGGCTACGGTACGAGCAGTACTTC.

This clone was recorded only once. Here the CDR3 reads CASSLVADTSTDTQYF. CDR3 DNA sequence: TGTGCCAGCAGCTTAGTAGCGGATACTAGCACAGATACGCAGTATTTT. V is TRBV7-2 and J is TRBJ2-3, with a weak D call TRBD2 (6 bases). The CDR3 has 16 amino acids. Between the trimmed V and J ends, which lost 1 base and 0 bases, there was a span of 11 bases. Germline assignment: CDR1 SGHTA and CDR2 FQGNSA.

This rearrangement joins TRBV28 to TRBJ1-5; 9 bases map to TRBD1. The germline V gene encodes CDR1 MDHEN and CDR2 SYDVKM. The CDR3 length is 16 residues. V dropped 4 bases and J dropped 6; count of bases not matched to a gene: 10. DNA for the CDR3: TGTGCCAGCAGTTCACCCGGGACAGGGTTTGGTCAGCCCCAGCATTTT. It specifies CASSSPGTGFGQPQHF.

The chain links TRBV28 to TRBJ1-5; the D gene is possibly TRBD1 (5 bases). Trimming removed 3 bases at V and 7 bases at J, with 22 bases between. Looked up from germline, CDR1 is MDHEN and CDR2 is SYDVKM. The CDR3 has 17 amino acids. CDR3 DNA: TGTGCCAGCAGTTTTTCAGGGAGGGGCCTTATTATGCAGCCCCAGCATTTT. Amino acids: CASSFSGRGLIMQPQHF.

The chain couples TRBV5-4 to TRBJ1-3, with TRBD1 matching 7 bases. The junction had 7 bases not matched to a gene; V was cut back by 4 bases and J by 0 bases. CDR1 is SGHNT and CDR2 is YYREEE in the germline V gene (reference sequence). The length of the CDR3 is 16 residues. Written as DNA, the CDR3 is TGTGCCAGCAGCGACGACAGGGTCCGCTCTGGAAACACCATATATTTT. Translated: CASSDDRVRSGNTIYF.

The sample holds one count of this clone. CDR3 DNA: TGTGCCAGCAGCTTAAACTCGCTAGCGGGAGGGAACGAGCAGTACTTC. This translates into CASSLNSLAGGNEQYF. The chain couples TRBV11-3 to TRBJ2-7; 12 nucleotides match TRBD2. The V and J ends lost 2 bases and 5 bases, in that order; junction bases with no gene match: 7. Germline V CDR1 and CDR2: SGHNT, YENEEA. The CDR3 extends over 16 amino acids.

The chain has TRBV5-1 and TRBJ2-7, with D perhaps TRBD2 (5 bases). The CDR3 runs 15 residues. V was pared by 7 bases and J by 0 bases, with 17 bases between. CDR1 and CDR2 (germline): SGHRS, YFSETQ. The CDR3 is CASSVGNFPSYEQYF. Written as DNA, the CDR3 is TGCGCCAGCTCAGTCGGGAACTTCCCCTCCTACGAGCAGTACTTC.

This chain joins TRBV11-1 and TRBJ1-2; D is uncertain. Trimming took 3 bases from V and 6 from J, leaving 11 bases between them. Germline V lookup: CDR1 SGHAT, CDR2 FQDESV (reference sequence). This CDR3 is 13 amino acids long. The CDR3 loop reads CASSLGLLDGYTF. In DNA form, the CDR3 reads TGTGCCAGCAGCTTGGGTCTCCTAGATGGCTACACCTTC. The variable domain in full, with the rest retrieved from reference TRBV11-1 and TRBJ1-2, is EAEVAQSPRYKITEKSQAVAFWCDPISGHATLYWYRQILGQGPELLVQFQDESVVDDSQLPKDRFSAERLKGVDSTLKIQPAELGDSAMYLCASSLGLLDGYTFGSGTRLTVV.

This chain joins TRBV7-2 and TRBJ1-2, with TRBD1 matching 9 bases. Germline CDR1 is SGHTA and CDR2 is FQGNSA. V lost 1 base to trimming and J lost 8 bases; unmatched junction nucleotides: 11. CDR3 length: 16 amino acids. CDR3 region: CASSLDSGQGIGGYTF. CDR3 bases: TGTGCCAGCAGCTTAGATTCGGGACAGGGAATTGGAGGCTACACCTTC.

V usage is TRBV7-9 and J usage is TRBJ1-3; the match to TRBD1 covers 10 bases. With 5 bases clipped from V and 8 bases from J, the junction kept 9 bases outside the gene matches. The CDR3 runs to 15 residues. CDR1 is SEHNR, CDR2 FQNEAQ, per germline (reference sequence). The CDR3 reads CASSKSGQGRDTIYF. The CDR3, as DNA: TGTGCCAGCAGCAAATCGGGACAGGGGAGGGACACCATATATTTT. The full variable domain, rest sourced from reference TRBV7-9 and TRBJ1-3, is DTGVSQNPRHKITKRGQNVTFRCDPISEHNRLYWYRQTLGQGPEFLTYFQNEAQLEKSRLLSDRFSAERPKGSFSTLEIQRTEQGDSAMYLCASSKSGQGRDTIYFGEGSWLTVV.

This chain links TRBV25-1 with TRBJ2-1; 10 bases agree with TRBD2. V shed 6 bases, J shed 6 bases, and the junction held 17 bases outside the gene matches. Germline V gene data show CDR1 as MGHDK and CDR2 as SYGVNS. The CDR3 is made up of 18 amino acids. As DNA, the CDR3 is TGTGCCAGCAGCAAATCAGCGGGAGGGCGGTTTAGGGGCAATGAGCAGTTCTTC. It translates to CASSKSAGGRFRGNEQFF.

This clone was counted a few times. This chain links TRBV30 with TRBJ1-5; D may be TRBD1 (5 bases). Germline-derived CDR1 and CDR2 are GTSNPN and SVGIG (reference sequence). Trimming removed 0 bases from V and 4 bases from J, with 10 bases in between. The CDR3 extends over 14 amino acids. CDR3 amino acids: CAWSVQALNQPQHF. The CDR3 DNA follows: TGTGCCTGGAGTGTACAGGCTCTTAATCAGCCCCAGCATTTT.

This sequence joins TRBV18 and TRBJ2-7, with D maybe TRBD1 (6 bases). The CDR3 consists of 12 residues. With 8 bases removed from V and 1 base from J, the gap between germline ends came to 9 bases. Germline loops: CDR1 KGHSH, CDR2 LQKENI. DNA for the CDR3: TGTGCCAGCCGGACAGATTCCTACGAGCAGTACTTC. It is translated as CASRTDSYEQYF. Looking up the rest from reference TRBV18 and TRBJ2-7 gives the full variable domain: NAGVMQNPRHLVRRRGQEARLRCSPMKGHSHVYWYRQLPEEGLKFMVYLQKENIIDESGMPKERFSAEFPKEGPSILRIQQVVRGDSAAYFCASRTDSYEQYFGPGTRLTVT.

The chain links TRBV24-1 to TRBJ2-3, with D perhaps matching TRBD1 (7 bases). The CDR3 consists of 15 residues. Trimming stripped 1 base from V and 8 bases from J, with 15 bases between. The germline V gene has CDR1 KGHDR and CDR2 SFDVKD. This CDR3 reads CATSDLGGGLGTQYF. CDR3 nucleotide sequence: TGTGCCACCAGTGATTTAGGAGGGGGCCTCGGTACGCAGTATTTT.

The chain carries TRBV28 and TRBJ2-2, with 7 bases identical to TRBD1. The trim removed 1 base at V and 2 bases at J, leaving 7 bases unmatched. Germline-derived CDR1 and CDR2 are MDHEN and SYDVKM. This CDR3 has 17 residues. The CDR3 spells CASSLSQTGINTGELFF. The DNA of the CDR3 is TGTGCCAGCAGTTTATCGCAGACAGGGATCAACACCGGGGAGCTGTTTTTT.

This chain uses TRBV29-1 with TRBJ2-1; D unclear. The V and J ends lost 2 bases and 0 bases respectively, with 11 bases between them. Germline V CDR1 and CDR2: SQVTM, ANQGSEA. The CDR3 is 15 amino acids. Here the CDR3 DNA reads TGCAGCGTTGAATCATTTGGCGGCTCCTACAATGAGCAGTTCTTC. As protein: CSVESFGGSYNEQFF.

V gene TRBV28 combines with J gene TRBJ2-1; D gene uncertain. V lost 2 bases and J 8 bases, leaving 4 bases between the germline ends. There are 11 residues in the CDR3. Germline assignment: CDR1 MDHEN and CDR2 SYDVKM. For the CDR3, the DNA is TGTGCCAGCAGTTTAGGCCATGAGCAGTTCTTC. Protein: CASSLGHEQFF.

The chain recombines TRBV7-2 with TRBJ2-2, with 7 positions matching TRBD1. V gave up 5 bases and J gave up 5 bases; unmatched junction bases: 2. CDR1 is SGHTA, CDR2 FQGNSA, per germline. The CDR3 length is 13 residues. CDR3 region: CASSRDSTGELFF. The CDR3 DNA follows: TGTGCCAGCAGCCGGGACAGTACCGGGGAGCTGTTTTTT.